Sequencing of this TCR beta chain was carried out in a study of Ad26.COV2.S vaccination and SARS-CoV-2 variants. Treatment given: 15 to 20 received Ad26.COV2.S at low or high dose, single or two shots; about 5 received placebo; per-sample allocation not given. At day 63 after the first vaccine or placebo injection, samples were drawn. TCRdb's table, derived via immunoSEQ multiplex PCR, lists solely in-frame clones and lacks some. This table has more than 350,000 clones, 80% to 95% appearing once. The CDR3 is made up of 14 amino acids. Trimming shortened V by 2 bases and J by 1 base, and 9 bases separated the two germline ends. Germline V CDR1 and CDR2: SGHDT, YYEEEE.

The chain recombines TRBV5-6 with TRBJ1-1; D possibly corresponds to TRBD1 (5 bases). This sample comprised peripheral blood, obtained in a trial of Ad26.COV2.S vaccine versus placebo. The receptor was isolated from a person aged 18-60 years who received the Ad26.COV2.S COVID-19 vaccine or a placebo. The CDR3 DNA follows: TGTGCCAGCAGCTTCGGCGGGGGGAACACTGAAGCTTTCTTT. Protein sequence: CASSFGGGNTEAFF.